One sample yielded the 14 T cell receptor beta chains listed below, sequenced in a study of blood T cell repertoires in COVID-19. Assay: immunoSEQ multiplex PCR; the TCRdb copy retains only in-frame clones and omits some. This table holds about 120,000 clones, roughly 72% found once. Material: peripheral blood. These receptors all come from a man aged 55 to 69 with acute or convalescent COVID-19.

The chain carries TRBV7-7 and TRBJ2-2, with 12 bases that match TRBD2. The CDR3 is 15 amino acids. After removal of 5 bases from V and 6 bases from J, the junction contained 4 bases not matched to a gene. Germline CDR1 and CDR2: SSHAT and FNYEAQ (reference sequence). The CDR3: CASSPRTSGAGELFF. Written as DNA, the CDR3 is TGTGCCAGCAGCCCGAGGACTAGCGGGGCCGGGGAGCTGTTTTTT.

This chain uses TRBV5-4 with TRBJ1-2; 9 nucleotides line up with TRBD1. J lost 6 bases, V lost 3 bases, and 12 bases had no gene match. The CDR3 loop spans 16 amino acids. Per germline, CDR1 SGHNT and CDR2 YYREEE (reference sequence). CDR3 DNA sequence: TGTGCCAGCAGCTCTGGATCCGGGACAGGGAGTCATGGCTACACCTTC. Its translation: CASSSGSGTGSHGYTF.

V and J are TRBV7-8 and TRBJ1-4, with a weak D call TRBD1 (5 bases). Germline CDR1 is SGHVS and CDR2 is FQNEAQ. The CDR3 extends over 14 amino acids. V was pared by 5 bases and J by 9 bases, with 16 bases between. The CDR3 protein is CASSPGEGPQKLFF. The CDR3, as DNA: TGTGCCAGCAGCCCGGGGGAGGGTCCCCAAAAACTGTTTTTT.

J is TRBJ1-6 and V is TRBV4-1; 9 nucleotides line up with TRBD1. The ends lost 5 bases at V and 6 bases at J; junction bases unmatched: 5. The germline V gene has CDR1 MGHRA and CDR2 YSYEKL. The CDR3 has 15 residues. The CDR3 region is CASSSRGQGNSPLHF. CDR3 coding DNA: TGCGCCAGCAGCTCTAGGGGACAGGGTAATTCACCCCTCCACTTT.

The chain is built from TRBV9 and TRBJ2-3, with 10 bases fitting TRBD2. Trimming at V came to 4 bases and at J to 4 bases, leaving 6 bases not matched to a gene. Germline CDR1 and CDR2: SGDLS and YYNGEE. The CDR3 has 15 residues. Here the CDR3 reads CASSQREGRADTQYF. DNA for the CDR3: TGTGCCAGCAGCCAGCGGGAGGGCCGGGCAGATACGCAGTATTTT.

The genes are TRBV25-1 and TRBJ2-1; D call uncertain. This CDR3 comprises 13 residues. CDR1 is MGHDK, CDR2 SYGVNS, per germline. Deletions cut 5 bases from V and 12 bases from J, with 17 bases between. CDR3 bases: TGTGCCAGCAGTACCCGCCGAGGCGTCCCGCAGTTCTTC. Its protein product is CASSTRRGVPQFF.

The rearrangement uses TRBV12-5 and TRBJ2-3; 11 positions agree with TRBD2. J lost 5 bases, V lost 0 bases, and 1 base had no gene match. CDR1 is LGHNT, CDR2 FRNRAP, per germline. The CDR3 loop spans 15 amino acids. The CDR3 spells CASGLVLAGGDTQYF. For the CDR3, the DNA is TGTGCTAGTGGTTTGGTCCTAGCGGGAGGAGATACGCAGTATTTT.

The chain joins TRBV30 to TRBJ1-1; TRBD1 matches at 8 bases. The CDR3 has 14 residues. Germline trimming cut 6 bases from V and 0 bases from J; bases unmatched to any gene: 6. From germline, CDR1 is GTSNPN and CDR2 SVGIG (reference sequence). DNA for the CDR3: TGTGCCTGTGAACGGACAGGGATGAACACTGAAGCTTTCTTT. It specifies CACERTGMNTEAFF.

This clone is a singleton in its sample. The chain combines TRBV5-1 with TRBJ1-5; a possible D gene is TRBD1 (6 bases). Germline loops: CDR1 SGHRS, CDR2 YFSETQ. The germline V and J ends were trimmed by 0 bases and 6 bases, with 13 bases remaining between them. This CDR3 has 15 amino acids. This chain's CDR3 is CASSLVPGESQPQHF. CDR3 DNA sequence: TGCGCCAGCAGCTTGGTGCCAGGGGAATCTCAGCCCCAGCATTTT.

The chain uses TRBV3-1 (or the pseudogene TRBV3-2) and TRBJ1-4; TRBD1 matches at 9 bases. Per germline, CDR1 LGHDT and CDR2 YNNKEL (reference sequence). The CDR3 contains 17 residues. V gave up 4 bases and J gave up 1 base; unmatched junction bases: 7. The CDR3 DNA reads TGTGCCAGCAGCCTATCGGGACAGGGAGGAACTAATGAAAAACTGTTTTTT. Translation: CASSLSGQGGTNEKLFF.

The chain carries TRBV6-6 and TRBJ2-5; D is possibly TRBD2 (6 bases). Trimming took off 7 bases at V and 2 bases at J, with 20 bases between the two ends. The CDR3 covers 16 residues. From germline, CDR1 is MNHNY and CDR2 SVGAGI (reference sequence). Here the CDR3 DNA reads TGTGCCAGCACCCACCCCGGATTAGCGGTTCAAGAGACCCAGTACTTC. Its translation is CASTHPGLAVQETQYF.

The chain recombines TRBV24-1 with TRBJ1-1; 9 bases line up with TRBD1. Germline loops: CDR1 KGHDR, CDR2 SFDVKD. The ends lost 1 base at V and 1 base at J; junction bases unmatched: 15. This CDR3 contains 20 residues. CDR3 DNA: TGTGCCACCAGTGATTTCGAGGACAGGGGAACTAATAAGCCGAACACTGAAGCTTTCTTT. Translation: CATSDFEDRGTNKPNTEAFF.

The CDR3 nucleotides read TGTGCTAGTGGTCTCCGACTAGCTGAGGTTGGCACAGATACGCAGTATTTT. Encoded protein: CASGLRLAEVGTDTQYF. The rearrangement links TRBV12-5 to TRBJ2-3, with TRBD2 matching over 7 bases. The ends lost 5 bases at V and 1 base at J; junction bases unmatched: 12. The CDR3 has 17 amino acids. The germline CDR1 and CDR2 sequences are LGHNT and FRNRAP.

This chain connects TRBV28 to TRBJ2-4, with TRBD2 identical over 7 bases. This CDR3 is built from 14 residues. Germline loops: CDR1 MDHEN, CDR2 SYDVKM. V was clipped by 6 bases and J by 4 bases; unmatched bases: 6. The CDR3 sequence: CASRDGGRKNIQYF. The CDR3 nucleotides read TGTGCCAGCAGGGATGGCGGGAGAAAAAACATTCAGTACTTC.